The present T cell receptor (delta chain) was sequenced within a study of gamma-delta T cells after stem cell transplantation. The CDR3 covers 18 residues. The germline V gene encodes CDR1 GEAIGNYY and CDR2 EKD. The ends lost 3 bases at V and 2 bases at J; junction bases unmatched: 14. Judged by abundance, this clone is large. TCRdb re-called the RT-PCR reads using CATT. The sample carries 900 to 1,300 delta-chain clones, 1% to 1.5% recorded once. The J gene is TRDJ1, the V gene TRDV2; 10 bases map to TRDD3. The sequenced sample consisted of gamma-delta T cells. This TCR came from a human donor. It is not recorded whose cells these are; they may come from a transplant donor. The chain's CDR3 is CACDLLGDAREPTDKLIF. The CDR3 DNA reads as TGTGCCTGTGACTTACTGGGGGATGCGCGAGAACCTACCGATAAACTCATCTTT.